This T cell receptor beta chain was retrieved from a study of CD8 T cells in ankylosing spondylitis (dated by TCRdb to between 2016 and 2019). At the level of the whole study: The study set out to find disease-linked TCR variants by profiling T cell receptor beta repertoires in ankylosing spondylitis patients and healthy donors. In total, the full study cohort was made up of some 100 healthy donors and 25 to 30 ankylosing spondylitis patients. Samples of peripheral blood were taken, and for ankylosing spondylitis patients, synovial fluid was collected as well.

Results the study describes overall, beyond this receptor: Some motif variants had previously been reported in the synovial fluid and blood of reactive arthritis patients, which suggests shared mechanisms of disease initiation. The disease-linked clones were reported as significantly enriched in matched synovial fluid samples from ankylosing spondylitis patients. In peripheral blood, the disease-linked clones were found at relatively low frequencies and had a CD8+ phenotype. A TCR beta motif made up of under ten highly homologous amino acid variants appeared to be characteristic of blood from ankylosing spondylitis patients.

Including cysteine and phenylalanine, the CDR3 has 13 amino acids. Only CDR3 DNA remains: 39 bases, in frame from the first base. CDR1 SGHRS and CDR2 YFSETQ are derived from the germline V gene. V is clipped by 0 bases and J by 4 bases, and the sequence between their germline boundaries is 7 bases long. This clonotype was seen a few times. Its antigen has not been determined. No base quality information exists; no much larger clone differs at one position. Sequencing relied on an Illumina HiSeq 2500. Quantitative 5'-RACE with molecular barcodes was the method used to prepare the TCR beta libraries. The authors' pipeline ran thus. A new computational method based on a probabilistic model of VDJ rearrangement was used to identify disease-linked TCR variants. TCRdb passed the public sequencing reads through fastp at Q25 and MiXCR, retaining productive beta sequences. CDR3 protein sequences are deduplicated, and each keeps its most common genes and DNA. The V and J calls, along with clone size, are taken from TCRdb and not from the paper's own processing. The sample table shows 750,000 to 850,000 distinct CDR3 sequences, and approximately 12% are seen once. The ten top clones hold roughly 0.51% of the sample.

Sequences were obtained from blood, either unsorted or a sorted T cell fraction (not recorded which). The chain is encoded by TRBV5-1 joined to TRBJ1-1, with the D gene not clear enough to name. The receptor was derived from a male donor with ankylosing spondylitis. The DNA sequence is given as TGCGCCAGCAGCTTGGGGCGTCTCACTGAAGCTTTCTTT. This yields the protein CASSLGRLTEAFF.